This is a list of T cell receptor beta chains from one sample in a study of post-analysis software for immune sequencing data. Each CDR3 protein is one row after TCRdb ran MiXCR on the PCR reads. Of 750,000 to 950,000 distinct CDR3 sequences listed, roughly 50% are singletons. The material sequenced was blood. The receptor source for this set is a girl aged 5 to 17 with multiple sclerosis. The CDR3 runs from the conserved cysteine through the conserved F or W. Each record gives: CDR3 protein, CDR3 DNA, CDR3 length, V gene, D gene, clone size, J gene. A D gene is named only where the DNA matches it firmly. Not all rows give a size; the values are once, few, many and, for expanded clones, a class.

CDR3 protein: CSVARRFSYEQYF
CDR3 DNA: TGCAGCGTTGCCCGCCGGTTCTCCTACGAGCAGTACTTC
CDR3 length: 13
V gene: TRBV29-1
D gene: NA
clone size: NA
J gene: TRBJ2-7

CDR3 protein: CASSLGGMAKNIQYF
CDR3 DNA: TGTGCCAGCAGCTTGGGGGGAATGGCCAAAAACATTCAGTACTTC
CDR3 length: 15
V gene: TRBV7-9
D gene: NA
clone size: NA
J gene: TRBJ2-4

CDR3 protein: CASSWGTSGYEQYF
CDR3 DNA: TGTGCCAGCAGCTGGGGGACTAGCGGATACGAGCAGTACTTC
CDR3 length: 14
V gene: TRBV5-1
D gene: TRBD2
clone size: many
J gene: TRBJ2-7

CDR3 protein: CASSLDATPEQYF
CDR3 DNA: TGCGCCAGCAGCTTGGACGCCACACCTGAGCAGTATTTT
CDR3 length: 13
V gene: TRBV5-1
D gene: NA
clone size: NA
J gene: TRBJ2-3

CDR3 protein: CTSSLEGVAYEQYF
CDR3 DNA: TGCACCAGCAGCTTGGAAGGGGTTGCCTACGAGCAGTACTTC
CDR3 length: 14
V gene: TRBV5-1
D gene: NA
clone size: NA
J gene: TRBJ2-7

CDR3 protein: CSADVRSGPGANVLTF
CDR3 DNA: TGCAGCGCTGACGTTAGGTCGGGACCCGGGGCCAACGTCCTGACTTTC
CDR3 length: 16
V gene: TRBV29-1
D gene: NA
clone size: few
J gene: TRBJ2-6

CDR3 protein: CASSHQGTYEQYF
CDR3 DNA: TGTGCCAGCAGTCACCAGGGGACCTACGAGCAGTACTTC
CDR3 length: 13
V gene: TRBV5-6
D gene: NA
clone size: NA
J gene: TRBJ2-7

CDR3 protein: CASSLSGPGETQYF
CDR3 DNA: TGTGCCAGCAGCTTATCCGGGCCGGGAGAGACCCAGTACTTC
CDR3 length: 14
V gene: TRBV7-3
D gene: NA
clone size: NA
J gene: TRBJ2-5

CDR3 protein: CSAGPGLAGGYEQYF
CDR3 DNA: TGCAGTGCTGGTCCGGGACTAGCGGGAGGGTACGAGCAGTACTTC
CDR3 length: 15
V gene: TRBV20-1
D gene: TRBD2
clone size: NA
J gene: TRBJ2-7

CDR3 protein: CACGPAGDYEQYF
CDR3 DNA: TGTGCCTGCGGGCCGGCAGGGGACTACGAGCAGTACTTC
CDR3 length: 13
V gene: TRBV2
D gene: NA
clone size: few
J gene: TRBJ2-7

CDR3 protein: CASSSDRSYGYTF
CDR3 DNA: TGTGCCAGCAGTTCTGACAGGTCCTATGGCTACACCTTC
CDR3 length: 13
V gene: TRBV12-3/TRBV12-4
D gene: NA
clone size: few
J gene: TRBJ1-2

CDR3 protein: CASSQDKGGKPGYTF
CDR3 DNA: TGTGCCAGCAGCCAAGATAAAGGGGGCAAACCCGGCTACACCTTC
CDR3 length: 15
V gene: TRBV4-2
D gene: TRBD1
clone size: NA
J gene: TRBJ1-2

CDR3 protein: CAGDNEASTDTQYF
CDR3 DNA: TGTGCCGGCGACAACGAGGCTAGCACAGATACGCAGTATTTT
CDR3 length: 14
V gene: TRBV5-5
D gene: NA
clone size: NA
J gene: TRBJ2-3

CDR3 protein: CSVDTAGGRGETQYF
CDR3 DNA: TGCAGCGTTGATACGGCAGGGGGCAGGGGAGAGACCCAGTACTTC
CDR3 length: 15
V gene: TRBV29-1
D gene: TRBD1
clone size: once
J gene: TRBJ2-5

CDR3 protein: CASRSSGLVGELFF
CDR3 DNA: TGCGCCAGCAGATCAAGCGGGTTGGTCGGGGAGCTGTTTTTT
CDR3 length: 14
V gene: TRBV5-1
D gene: NA
clone size: NA
J gene: TRBJ2-2

CDR3 protein: CASQGYTEAFF
CDR3 DNA: TGTGCCAGCCAGGGTTACACTGAAGCTTTCTTT
CDR3 length: 11
V gene: TRBV14
D gene: NA
clone size: NA
J gene: TRBJ1-1

CDR3 protein: CASSSRQGQPYEQYF
CDR3 DNA: TGTGCCAGCAGCTCCCGACAGGGGCAGCCTTACGAGCAGTACTTC
CDR3 length: 15
V gene: TRBV21-1
D gene: NA
clone size: NA
J gene: TRBJ2-7

CDR3 protein: CASTTNPGPTGAYEQYF
CDR3 DNA: TGTGCCAGCACCACCAACCCGGGGCCCACAGGAGCCTACGAGCAGTACTTC
CDR3 length: 17
V gene: TRBV6-1
D gene: NA
clone size: NA
J gene: TRBJ2-7

CDR3 protein: CASSLEVAGEQFF
CDR3 DNA: TGCGCCAGCAGCTTGGAGGTAGCGGGGGAGCAGTTCTTC
CDR3 length: 13
V gene: TRBV5-1
D gene: TRBD2
clone size: NA
J gene: TRBJ2-1

CDR3 protein: CASSTTSWNEQFF
CDR3 DNA: TGTGCCAGCAGTACGACTAGCTGGAATGAGCAGTTCTTC
CDR3 length: 13
V gene: TRBV12-3/TRBV12-4
D gene: TRBD2
clone size: NA
J gene: TRBJ2-1

CDR3 protein: CSVHRYSYNEQFF
CDR3 DNA: TGCAGCGTTCACCGGTACTCCTACAATGAGCAGTTCTTC
CDR3 length: 13
V gene: TRBV29-1
D gene: NA
clone size: NA
J gene: TRBJ2-1

CDR3 protein: CSVAIVPRGEAFF
CDR3 DNA: TGCAGCGTTGCGATTGTGCCTCGGGGAGAAGCTTTCTTT
CDR3 length: 13
V gene: TRBV29-1
D gene: NA
clone size: few
J gene: TRBJ1-1

CDR3 protein: CASRAVTYYGYTF
CDR3 DNA: TGTGCCAGCCGCGCCGTGACATACTATGGCTACACCTTC
CDR3 length: 13
V gene: TRBV28
D gene: NA
clone size: few
J gene: TRBJ1-2

CDR3 protein: CASSPPNDRGDREKLFF
CDR3 DNA: TGTGCCAGCAGCCCCCCCAACGACAGGGGGGATCGGGAAAAACTGTTTTTT
CDR3 length: 17
V gene: TRBV3-1
D gene: TRBD1
clone size: few
J gene: TRBJ1-4

CDR3 protein: CASSSSRALNYGYTF
CDR3 DNA: TGCGCCAGCAGCTCGAGTAGGGCGTTGAACTATGGCTACACCTTC
CDR3 length: 15
V gene: TRBV5-1
D gene: NA
clone size: NA
J gene: TRBJ1-2

CDR3 protein: CAISVLPSANNEQFF
CDR3 DNA: TGTGCCATCAGTGTGTTGCCTAGCGCAAACAATGAGCAGTTCTTC
CDR3 length: 15
V gene: TRBV10-3
D gene: NA
clone size: NA
J gene: TRBJ2-1

CDR3 protein: CSARPESYEQYF
CDR3 DNA: TGCAGTGCTAGACCGGAATCCTACGAGCAGTACTTC
CDR3 length: 12
V gene: TRBV20-1
D gene: NA
clone size: NA
J gene: TRBJ2-7

CDR3 protein: CSVEGLAGSESYEQYF
CDR3 DNA: TGCAGCGTTGAGGGACTAGCGGGGAGCGAGTCCTACGAGCAGTACTTC
CDR3 length: 16
V gene: TRBV29-1
D gene: TRBD2
clone size: NA
J gene: TRBJ2-7

CDR3 protein: CAIRRLGTYEQYF
CDR3 DNA: TGTGCCATCAGGAGACTAGGTACCTACGAGCAGTACTTC
CDR3 length: 13
V gene: TRBV10-3
D gene: NA
clone size: NA
J gene: TRBJ2-7